This T cell receptor (beta chain) was retrieved from a study of vaccination and CD4 T cells after COVID-19. Study background: The cells in question were stimulated using overlapping spike peptides derived from SARS-CoV-2, HCoV-NL63, HCoV-OC43 and HCoV-229E.

A remark on this clonotype: What it binds is unknown.

Treatment defined: approximately 9-day PBMC culture with coronavirus spike peptide pools or control peptides (ViraFEST assay). Collection of the unexposed donor's CD4+ T cells took place before the COVID-19 pandemic (2011-2018). The V gene's germline CDR1 is LNHNV and CDR2 YYDKDF (reference sequence). This CDR3 comprises 14 residues. J lost 4 bases, V lost 6 bases, and 8 bases had no gene match. The Oncomine TCR Beta short-read assay was applied to DNA of cultured CD4+ T cells. Genomic DNA extraction was carried out from cultured CD4+ T cells. TCRdb re-derived calls from the PCR reads in MiXCR, one entry per CDR3 protein. The table has 7,000 or so distinct CDR3 sequences, about 35% seen once; the top ten hold less than 35%.

This receptor was obtained from a human donor in good health. This sequence joins TRBV15 and TRBJ1-2; 7 positions match TRBD1. Material for sequencing was CD4+ T cells from blood, cultured in vitro. The CDR3: CATRAGRGSYGYTF. The CDR3 bases are TGTGCCACCAGGGCGGGCAGGGGGTCCTATGGCTACACCTTC.